The 21 T cell receptor beta chains presented below share a single source sample, sequenced in a study of early T cells in non-severe SARS-CoV-2 infection. TCRdb passed the 5' RACE reads through MiXCR, listing each CDR3 protein once. Of around 99,000 distinct CDR3 sequences listed, over 8.5% are singletons. The sample was whole blood. These receptor sequences come from an adult who was a healthcare worker with PCR-confirmed SARS-CoV-2 infection or an uninfected control (not recorded which).

The table lists this clonotype with many counts. The chain employs TRBV3-1 and TRBJ2-1, with 9 nucleotides matching TRBD2. Germline V gene sequence: CDR1 LGHDT, CDR2 YNNKEL (reference sequence). This CDR3 has 15 amino acids. The V gene end was trimmed by 1 base and the J gene end by 10 bases; junction bases not matched to a gene: 8. CDR3 sequence (DNA): TGTGCCAGCAGCCAAGGCGCCGCGGGAGGGGGCGAGCAGTTCTTC. Translating gives CASSQGAAGGGEQFF.

This clonotype was observed at least ten times. The chain is built from TRBV28 and TRBJ2-3, with no clear D. CDR3 size: 12 residues. Trimming stripped 4 bases from V and 6 bases from J, with 8 bases between. Germline CDR1 and CDR2: MDHEN and SYDVKM. In DNA, the CDR3 is TGTGCCAGCAGTTCATCAGCGGATACGCAGTATTTT. It encodes CASSSSADTQYF.

The sample holds many counts of this clonotype. The rearrangement uses TRBV10-3 and TRBJ2-5; 7 positions agree with TRBD1. The germline gives CDR1 ENHRY, CDR2 SYGVKD. The CDR3 is 12 amino acids. The trim removed 9 bases at V and 1 base at J, leaving 2 bases unmatched. For the CDR3, the DNA is TGTGCCATACAGGGGCCCCAAGAGACCCAGTACTTC. Protein: CAIQGPQETQYF.

This clonotype was seen many times. The V and J genes are TRBV11-2 and TRBJ1-1, with no clear D. Trimming cost V 5 bases and J 10 bases, with 17 bases left between them. Per germline, CDR1 SGHAT and CDR2 FQNNGV. The CDR3 runs to 13 residues. The CDR3 spells CASSRTSKVVAFF. The CDR3, as DNA: TGTGCCAGCAGCCGGACGTCAAAGGTAGTAGCTTTCTTT.

The chain combines TRBV7-2 with TRBJ2-5; D is undetermined. This CDR3 is built from 15 residues. Trimming removed 0 bases at V and 0 bases at J, with 8 bases between. The germline V gene has CDR1 SGHTA and CDR2 FQGNSA. CDR3 sequence reads: CASSLAPNHQETQYF. The CDR3 coding sequence is TGTGCCAGCAGCTTAGCGCCGAATCACCAAGAGACCCAGTACTTC.

This chain uses TRBV29-1 with TRBJ2-1; D perhaps matches TRBD1 (5 bases). The ends were cut back, 4 bases at V and 6 bases at J, with 16 bases in the middle. This CDR3 contains 14 residues. CDR1 is SQVTM, CDR2 ANQGSEA, per germline. The CDR3 DNA follows: TGCAGCGTTGCGTCGGGTTTTAGGGGCAATGAGCAGTTCTTC. This encodes CSVASGFRGNEQFF.

A few counts support this clonotype. V is TRBV11-3 and J is TRBJ2-1, with TRBD1 matching 8 bases. This CDR3 spans 13 amino acids. From germline, CDR1 is SGHNT and CDR2 YENEEA. The V gene end was trimmed by 5 bases and the J gene end by 10 bases; junction bases not matched to a gene: 7. The CDR3 DNA reads TGTGCCAGCAGCGAAGGACAGGGTCGGGAGCAGTTCTTC. This codes for CASSEGQGREQFF.

In this sample, this clonotype turned up many times. J is TRBJ2-3 and V is TRBV4-3; tentatively, D is TRBD2 (5 bases). V was trimmed by 0 bases and J by 2 bases, leaving 12 bases between them. CDR1 LGHNA and CDR2 YSLEER come from the germline V gene. The CDR3 consists of 16 residues. As DNA, the CDR3 is TGCGCCAGCAGCCAAGATCTTGGTAGCGACACAGATACGCAGTATTTT. It yields the protein CASSQDLGSDTDTQYF.

This clonotype was detected a few times. V is TRBV29-1 and J is TRBJ2-7; 10 bases are shared with TRBD2. V dropped 2 bases and J dropped 7; count of bases not matched to a gene: 5. Germline CDR1 is SQVTM and CDR2 is ANQGSEA. The CDR3 is 13 residues long. The CDR3 here is CSVETGLAAEQYF. The DNA of the CDR3 is TGCAGCGTTGAAACTGGACTAGCGGCGGAGCAGTACTTC.

This clonotype has more than one count but fewer than ten. The chain joins TRBV27 to TRBJ2-5; D possibly corresponds to TRBD1 (6 bases). CDR1 MNHEY and CDR2 SMNVEV come from the germline V gene (reference sequence). The V end was cut by 3 bases, the J end by 3 bases, with 11 bases between. There are 14 residues in the CDR3. The CDR3 is CASSLMTGEETQYF. CDR3 in DNA: TGTGCCAGCAGTTTGATGACAGGAGAAGAGACCCAGTACTTC.

This clonotype was detected ten times or more. The chain has TRBV13 and TRBJ1-1, with D maybe TRBD1 (6 bases). This CDR3 region has 13 residues. Trimming pared 7 bases from V and 5 bases from J, leaving 14 bases between. CDR1 and CDR2 from the germline V gene are PRHDT and FYEKMQ (reference sequence). This CDR3 is CASTRGGGTEAFF. CDR3 in DNA: TGTGCCAGCACGAGAGGGGGAGGGACTGAAGCTTTCTTT.

This clonotype has ten or more counts. The chain couples TRBV7-2 to TRBJ2-3; possibly TRBD1 for D (6 bases). The V end lost 2 bases, the J end lost 2 bases, and 11 bases lay between the germline ends. CDR1 SGHTA and CDR2 FQGNSA come from the germline V gene. The CDR3 has 15 residues. The CDR3 nucleotides read TGTGCCAGCAGCTTATACAGGGCCGCCACAGATACGCAGTATTTT. Translation: CASSLYRAATDTQYF.

Ten or more counts support this clonotype. The gene calls are TRBV6-2 or TRBV6-3 and TRBJ1-2; D is ambiguous. The V gene lost 0 bases and the J gene lost 4 bases, with 3 bases spanning the gap. The V gene's germline CDR1 is MNHEY and CDR2 SVGEGT. The CDR3 runs to 12 residues. The CDR3, as DNA: TGTGCCAGCAGTTACTCTCCCTATGGCTACACCTTC. This sequence encodes CASSYSPYGYTF.

This sequence joins TRBV20-1 and TRBJ2-1, with 9 bases fitting TRBD1. The CDR3 has 15 amino acids. Germline V gene lookup returns CDR1 DFQATT and CDR2 SNEGSKA (reference sequence). Trimming at V came to 0 bases and at J to 7 bases, leaving 7 bases not matched to a gene. The CDR3 protein is CSARDRRTGVNEQFF. Here the CDR3 DNA reads TGCAGTGCTAGAGATCGTAGGACAGGGGTTAATGAGCAGTTCTTC.

CDR3 protein: CASSPWVPASYGYTF. CDR3 coding DNA: TGTGCCAGCAGCCCCTGGGTCCCTGCTTCCTATGGCTACACCTTC. The J gene is TRBJ1-2, the V gene TRBV7-2; D is unclear. V was pared by 5 bases and J by 4 bases, with 17 bases between. This CDR3 contains 15 residues. The germline V gene has CDR1 SGHTA and CDR2 FQGNSA.

The chain recombines TRBV7-8 with TRBJ2-3; weak D call: TRBD1 (6 bases). Trimming shortened V by 1 base and J by 9 bases, and 11 bases separated the two germline ends. The germline gives CDR1 SGHVS, CDR2 FQNEAQ. CDR3 length: 13 amino acids. CDR3 protein: CASSLGGPKTQYF. The CDR3, as DNA: TGTGCCAGCAGCTTAGGGGGGCCGAAGACGCAGTATTTT.

The chain links TRBV7-2 to TRBJ2-7; D may be TRBD2 (5 bases). This CDR3 comprises 17 residues. The germline V gene encodes CDR1 SGHTA and CDR2 FQGNSA. Trimming took off 3 bases at V and 0 bases at J, with 18 bases between the two ends. The DNA for the CDR3 is TGTGCCAGCAGCTTGTCGCCCAGTAGCGCAAGCTCCTACGAGCAGTACTTC. Its protein is CASSLSPSSASSYEQYF.

The rearrangement joins TRBV9 to TRBJ2-5, with D possibly being TRBD1 (5 bases). Deletions cut 3 bases from V and 0 bases from J, with 9 bases between. This CDR3 contains 14 residues. Germline loops: CDR1 SGDLS, CDR2 YYNGEE. CDR3 protein: CASSAPTDQETQYF. CDR3 DNA: TGTGCCAGCAGCGCGCCGACAGACCAAGAGACCCAGTACTTC.

The chain has TRBV2 and TRBJ1-5; 8 bases are a match to TRBD1. Losses at the gene ends were 8 bases for V and 7 bases for J; bases not matched to a gene: 7. Germline assignment: CDR1 SNHLY and CDR2 FYNNEI. The length of the CDR3 is 13 residues. The CDR3 loop reads CASDRGYQQPQHF. CDR3 nucleotides: TGTGCCAGCGACAGGGGCTATCAACAGCCCCAGCATTTT.

This clonotype was seen many times. This chain uses TRBV10-3 with TRBJ2-7; 8 nucleotides match TRBD2. V was clipped by 4 bases and J by 2 bases; unmatched bases: 7. In germline, CDR1 is ENHRY, CDR2 SYGVKD. The CDR3 runs to 15 residues. CDR3 sequence: CAISGEREIPYEQYF. The CDR3 coding sequence is TGTGCCATCAGTGGGGAGCGGGAGATACCCTACGAGCAGTACTTC.

This clonotype was detected a few times. The chain couples TRBV12-3 or TRBV12-4 to TRBJ2-7, with 8 nucleotides matching TRBD2. The CDR3 contains 16 residues. Trimming removed 6 bases from V and 1 base from J; junction bases left unmatched: 11. This CDR3 reads CASSSSGSWASYEQYF. In DNA form, the CDR3 reads TGTGCCAGCAGCTCGAGCGGGAGCTGGGCGTCCTACGAGCAGTACTTC.